The rows below give T cell receptor beta chains drawn from one sample of a study of cytomegalovirus exposure and HLA in healthy donors. TCRdb's copy holds only in-frame clones and misses some; the assay was immunoSEQ multiplex PCR. The data hold approximately 100,000 clones, with roughly three quarters observed a single time. Sequencing was performed on PBMCs. These receptors all stem from a woman in her 40s in good health and CMV-seropositive. Each CDR3 is given with its conserved first and last residue. A D gene is named only where the DNA matches it firmly. Only some rows state a clone size, as once, few, many or a class for expanded clones.

CDR3aa	CDR3nt	d_gene	v_gene	j_gene	abundance
CAGEEGASTDTQYF	TGTGCCGGGGAGGAGGGGGCTAGCACAGATACGCAGTATTTT	-	TRBV30	TRBJ2-3	-
CASRDPGQGGEQYF	TGTGCCAGCAGGGACCCGGGACAGGGAGGCGAGCAGTACTTC	TRBD1	TRBV6-1	TRBJ2-7	once
CAITTGQGNNYGYTF	TGTGCCATCACTACGGGACAGGGCAATAACTATGGCTACACCTTC	TRBD1	TRBV10-3	TRBJ1-2	once
CASSFGSGGGYTF	TGTGCCAGCAGTTTTGGGTCAGGTGGGGGCTACACCTTC	-	TRBV27	TRBJ1-2	-
CASSPGLLMNTEAFF	TGCGCCAGCAGCCCCGGACTGCTGATGAACACTGAAGCTTTCTTT	-	TRBV5-1	TRBJ1-1	-
CASSPTGQGLGYTF	TGTGCCAGCAGCCCGACGGGACAGGGGCTCGGCTACACCTTC	TRBD1	TRBV7-2	TRBJ1-2	-
CATVSGGYTF	TGTGCCACCGTCTCCGGGGGCTACACCTTC	-	TRBV6-5	TRBJ1-2	few
CAISGIQGASYGYTF	TGTGCCATCAGTGGGATACAGGGGGCTAGCTATGGCTACACCTTC	TRBD1	TRBV10-3	TRBJ1-2	-
CASSPQDRGTANYGYTF	TGTGCCAGCTCACCACAGGACAGGGGAACAGCTAACTATGGCTACACCTTC	TRBD1	TRBV18	TRBJ1-2	-
CASSLGTGTAGTNGYTF	TGCGCCAGCAGCCTCGGGACCGGGACGGCGGGAACGAATGGCTACACCTTC	-	TRBV4-1	TRBJ1-2	-
CASSELRGGGTEAFF	TGTGCCAGCAGCGAACTACGCGGGGGGGGCACTGAAGCTTTCTTT	-	TRBV27	TRBJ1-1	-
CASRSPGLPYNEQFF	TGCGCCAGCAGATCGCCGGGACTACCCTACAATGAGCAGTTCTTC	TRBD2	TRBV5-1	TRBJ2-1	-
CASSEAGQGTYEQYF	TGTGCCAGCAGTGAAGCCGGACAGGGCACCTACGAGCAGTACTTC	TRBD1	TRBV2	TRBJ2-7	-
CASRGTIFTEAFF	TGTGCCAGTAGGGGGACAATCTTTACTGAAGCTTTCTTT	-	TRBV19	TRBJ1-1	-
CASSLGGGPYF	TGTGCCAGCAGCCTCGGGGGGGGGCCGTACTTC	TRBD2	TRBV7-9	TRBJ2-4	few
CASSDRQGYYGYTF	TGTGCCAGCAGTGACCGACAGGGTTACTATGGCTACACCTTC	TRBD1	TRBV25-1	TRBJ1-2	-
CASSSGGTGRAFF	TGCGCCAGCAGCTCAGGGGGGACAGGGCGAGCTTTCTTT	TRBD1	TRBV5-1	TRBJ1-1	few
CASSTGGYGYTF	TGTGCCAGCAGTACCGGAGGCTATGGCTACACCTTC	-	TRBV28	TRBJ1-2	-
CASSLGTSGGRETQYF	TGCGCCAGCAGCTTGGGGACTAGCGGGGGAAGGGAGACCCAGTACTTC	TRBD2	TRBV5-1	TRBJ2-5	-
CASSETGTTEAFF	TGCGCCAGCAGCGAGACAGGGACCACTGAAGCTTTCTTT	TRBD1	TRBV5-1	TRBJ1-1	-
CASSFKGGTNNSPLHF	TGTGCCAGTAGTTTTAAAGGGGGGACTAATAATTCACCCCTCCACTTT	-	TRBV19	TRBJ1-6	-
CASSAQGYNSPLHF	TGTGCCAGCAGTGCCCAGGGTTATAATTCACCCCTCCACTTT	-	TRBV6-1	TRBJ1-6	-
CASSLEFASDTQYF	TGCGCCAGCAGCTTGGAGTTCGCGTCAGATACGCAGTATTTT	-	TRBV5-1	TRBJ2-3	-
CASSSPRTGTLHF	TGTGCCAGCAGCTCCCCCCGGACAGGAACCCTCCACTTT	TRBD1	TRBV7-6	TRBJ1-6	-
CASSGGDSNQPQHF	TGCGCCAGCAGCGGCGGTGATAGCAATCAGCCCCAGCATTTT	-	TRBV5-1	TRBJ1-5	-
CASTLAGAQNIQYF	TGTGCCAGCACTCTAGCGGGGGCCCAAAACATTCAGTACTTC	TRBD2	TRBV6-1	TRBJ2-4	-
CASSLTSGGGGTDTQYF	TGTGCCAGCAGCTTAACCTCGGGCGGGGGTGGCACAGATACGCAGTATTTT	TRBD2	TRBV5-6	TRBJ2-3	-
CASSQTLGQGARNQPQHF	TGCGCCAGCAGCCAGACTCTGGGACAGGGTGCGCGCAATCAGCCCCAGCATTTT	TRBD1	TRBV4-1	TRBJ1-5	-
CASRPEPRGLAGGKTGELFF	TGTGCCAGCAGACCAGAGCCAAGGGGACTAGCGGGGGGTAAAACCGGGGAGCTGTTTTTT	TRBD2	TRBV7-6	TRBJ2-2	-
CASSEMTGGSYNEQFF	TGTGCCAGCAGTGAAATGACAGGGGGCTCCTACAATGAGCAGTTCTTC	TRBD1	TRBV6-1	TRBJ2-1	-
CAWSITQGRNSPLHF	TGTGCCTGGAGCATTACGCAGGGGCGGAATTCACCCCTCCACTTT	-	TRBV30	TRBJ1-6	-
CASSLLLGGSEAFF	TGTGCCAGCAGCCTCTTGTTGGGAGGCTCTGAAGCTTTCTTT	-	TRBV11-2	TRBJ1-1	few
CAWSHKGGDTEAFF	TGTGCCTGGAGTCATAAGGGAGGGGACACTGAAGCTTTCTTT	-	TRBV30	TRBJ1-1	once
CAWSIDSGNQPQHF	TGTGCCTGGAGTATCGACTCTGGGAATCAGCCCCAGCATTTT	-	TRBV30	TRBJ1-5	few
CASSLKSSGRTDTQYF	TGCGCCAGCAGCTTGAAGTCTAGCGGGCGAACAGATACGCAGTATTTT	TRBD2	TRBV5-1	TRBJ2-3	-
CASSPLGTGGNSPLHF	TGTGCCAGCTCACCTTTAGGGACGGGGGGAAATTCACCCCTCCACTTT	-	TRBV18	TRBJ1-6	few
CASSAITYRPGTDSGNTIYF	TGTGCCAGCAGCGCTATAACGTACCGACCCGGGACAGACTCTGGAAACACCATATATTTT	TRBD1	TRBV13	TRBJ1-3	-
CASSLGEGSGSYNEQFF	TGTGCCAGCAGCTTAGGGGAGGGTTCGGGCTCCTACAATGAGCAGTTCTTC	TRBD2	TRBV7-9	TRBJ2-1	-
CASSGRVNTEAFF	TGTGCCAGTAGCGGCAGGGTAAACACTGAAGCTTTCTTT	-	TRBV19	TRBJ1-1	-
CASSIPGTNSYEQYF	TGTGCCAGTAGTATACCTGGCACCAACTCCTACGAGCAGTACTTC	-	TRBV19	TRBJ2-7	-
CASPGVGTHYEQYF	TGTGCCAGCCCAGGTGTCGGGACACATTACGAGCAGTACTTC	-	TRBV6-1	TRBJ2-7	few
CASSQAATPGGAFF	TGCGCCAGCAGCCAAGCGGCAACTCCGGGGGGAGCTTTCTTT	-	TRBV4-1	TRBJ1-1	-
CASSPPVPNTEAFF	TGTGCCAGCAGCCCTCCGGTACCGAACACTGAAGCTTTCTTT	-	TRBV7-6	TRBJ1-1	-
CASSSARLMEQYF	TGTGCCAGCAGTTCTGCCAGGTTAATGGAGCAGTACTTC	-	TRBV27	TRBJ2-7	once
CASSTRQGRTGNTIYF	TGTGCCAGCAGCACCCGACAGGGTAGAACTGGAAACACCATATATTTT	TRBD1	TRBV7-6	TRBJ1-3	-
CASSTGGDGYTF	TGTGCCAGCAGTACGGGGGGGGATGGCTACACCTTC	-	TRBV6-5	TRBJ1-2	-
CASSLVLLSSYNEQFF	TGTGCCAGCAGCTTGGTCCTATTAAGCTCCTACAATGAGCAGTTCTTC	-	TRBV5-4	TRBJ2-1	-
CAISESGSGVGINEQFF	TGTGCCATCAGTGAGTCGGGGAGCGGGGTGGGGATCAATGAGCAGTTCTTC	TRBD2	TRBV10-3	TRBJ2-1	-
CASSEGQQETQYF	TGTGCCAGCAGTGAGGGCCAGCAAGAGACCCAGTACTTC	-	TRBV2	TRBJ2-5	-
CASSRGETQYF	TGCGCCAGCAGCCGCGGGGAGACCCAGTACTTC	-	TRBV4-1	TRBJ2-5	once